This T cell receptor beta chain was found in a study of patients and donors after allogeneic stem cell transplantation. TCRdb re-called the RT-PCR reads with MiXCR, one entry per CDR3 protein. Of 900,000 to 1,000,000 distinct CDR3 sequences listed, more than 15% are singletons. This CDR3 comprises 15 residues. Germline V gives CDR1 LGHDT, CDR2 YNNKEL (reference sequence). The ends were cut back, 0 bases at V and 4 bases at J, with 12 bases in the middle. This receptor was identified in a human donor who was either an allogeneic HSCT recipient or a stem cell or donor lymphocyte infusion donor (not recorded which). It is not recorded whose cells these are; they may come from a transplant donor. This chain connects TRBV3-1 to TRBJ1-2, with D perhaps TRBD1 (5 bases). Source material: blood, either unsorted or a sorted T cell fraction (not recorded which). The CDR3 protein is CASSQDPRGLYGYTF. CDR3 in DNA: TGTGCCAGCAGCCAAGATCCCCGGGGACTCTATGGCTACACCTTC.